This entry lists 6 T cell receptor beta chains sequenced from one sample in a study of early T cells in non-severe SARS-CoV-2 infection. MiXCR, run by TCRdb on the 5' RACE reads, gives a single entry per CDR3 protein. The sample lists some 110,000 distinct CDR3 sequences, 14% to 15% occurring once. Sequencing used whole blood. Source of these receptors: an adult who was a healthcare worker with PCR-confirmed SARS-CoV-2 infection or an uninfected control (not recorded which).

In this sample, this clonotype turned up many times. The rearrangement joins TRBV12-3 or TRBV12-4 to TRBJ2-3; no clear D gene. Trimming removed 2 bases at V and 1 base at J, with 10 bases between. The CDR3 sequence is 15 residues long. CDR3 in amino acids: CASSLRHLGTDTQYF. CDR3 nucleotide sequence: TGTGCCAGCAGTTTAAGGCACCTAGGCACAGATACGCAGTATTTT.

The CDR3 protein is CASSNGGGAKSYTF. In DNA, the CDR3 is TGTGCCAGCAGCAACGGGGGCGGGGCAAAAAGCTACACCTTC. The chain carries TRBV13 and TRBJ1-2, with a weak D call TRBD1 (6 bases). This CDR3 has 14 residues. CDR1 is PRHDT, CDR2 FYEKMQ, per germline (reference sequence). Trimming took 5 bases from V and 9 from J, leaving 19 bases between them.

This clonotype showed up just a few times. V is TRBV30 and J is TRBJ2-3; tentative D call: TRBD2 (6 bases). CDR1 and CDR2 from the germline V gene are GTSNPN and SVGIG (reference sequence). This CDR3 comprises 13 residues. Trimming removed 3 bases at V and 4 bases at J, with 11 bases between. CDR3 region: CAWSLGGADTQYF. The CDR3 nucleotides are TGTGCCTGGAGCCTCGGAGGGGCAGATACGCAGTATTTT.

This clonotype was counted many times. The chain couples TRBV30 to TRBJ2-3, with 8 bases identical to TRBD2. The CDR3 runs 12 residues. Germline values: CDR1 GTSNPN, CDR2 SVGIG (reference sequence). Trimming at V came to 2 bases and at J to 6 bases, leaving 1 base not matched to a gene. Here the CDR3 reads CAWSRGGDTQYF. The CDR3 region has the DNA TGTGCCTGGAGTCGGGGGGGGGATACGCAGTATTTT.

At least ten counts were recorded for this clonotype. This rearrangement joins TRBV27 to TRBJ2-1; possible D gene TRBD2, 5 bases. From germline, CDR1 is MNHEY and CDR2 SMNVEV (reference sequence). The CDR3 has 15 amino acids. V was pared by 0 bases and J by 0 bases, with 6 bases between. The CDR3 DNA sequence: TGTGCCAGCAGTTTATCTACTAGCTCCTACAATGAGCAGTTCTTC. Translation gives CASSLSTSSYNEQFF.

This chain links TRBV15 with TRBJ2-3, with D possibly TRBD2 on 5 matching bases. The CDR3 loop spans 17 amino acids. Per germline, CDR1 LNHNV and CDR2 YYDKDF (reference sequence). V dropped 0 bases and J dropped 2 bases, with 15 bases sitting between them. This chain's CDR3 is CATSRDYRSAHTDTQYF. The CDR3 bases are TGTGCCACCAGCAGAGATTATCGTAGCGCGCACACAGATACGCAGTATTTT.